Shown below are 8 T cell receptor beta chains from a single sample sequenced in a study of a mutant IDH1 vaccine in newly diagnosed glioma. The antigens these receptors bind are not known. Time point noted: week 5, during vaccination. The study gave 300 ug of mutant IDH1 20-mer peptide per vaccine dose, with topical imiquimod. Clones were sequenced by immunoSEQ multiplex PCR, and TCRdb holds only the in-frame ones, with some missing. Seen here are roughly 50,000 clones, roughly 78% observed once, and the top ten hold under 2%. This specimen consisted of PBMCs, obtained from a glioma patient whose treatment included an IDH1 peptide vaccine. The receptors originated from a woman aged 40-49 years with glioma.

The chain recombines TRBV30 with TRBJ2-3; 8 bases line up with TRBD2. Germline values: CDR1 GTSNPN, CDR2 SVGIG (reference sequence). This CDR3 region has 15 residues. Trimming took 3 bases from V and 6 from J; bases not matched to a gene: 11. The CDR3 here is CAWSVLAGGADTQYF. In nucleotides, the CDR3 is TGTGCCTGGAGCGTCCTCGCGGGGGGAGCTGATACGCAGTATTTT.

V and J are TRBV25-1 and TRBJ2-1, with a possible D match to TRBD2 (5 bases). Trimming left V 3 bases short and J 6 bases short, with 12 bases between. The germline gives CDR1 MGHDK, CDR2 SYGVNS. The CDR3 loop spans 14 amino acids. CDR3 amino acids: CASSDRRRSNEQFF. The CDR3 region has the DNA TGTGCCAGCAGTGATCGCAGGAGGAGCAATGAGCAGTTCTTC.

CDR3 DNA: TGTGCCAGCAGCCTGGTGAGTGTGACGGTCACAGATACGCAGTATTTT. This sequence encodes CASSLVSVTVTDTQYF. The J gene is TRBJ2-3, the V gene TRBV7-9; D gene uncertain. In germline, CDR1 is SEHNR, CDR2 FQNEAQ (reference sequence). The CDR3 spans 16 residues. Trimming left V 5 bases short and J 2 bases short, with 17 bases between.

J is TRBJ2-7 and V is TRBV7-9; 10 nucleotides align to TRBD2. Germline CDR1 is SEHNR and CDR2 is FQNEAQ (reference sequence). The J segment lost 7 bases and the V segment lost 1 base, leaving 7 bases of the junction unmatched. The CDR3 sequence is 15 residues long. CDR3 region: CASSLESGGAQEQYF. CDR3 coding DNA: TGTGCCAGCAGCTTAGAAAGCGGGGGGGCCCAAGAGCAGTACTTC.

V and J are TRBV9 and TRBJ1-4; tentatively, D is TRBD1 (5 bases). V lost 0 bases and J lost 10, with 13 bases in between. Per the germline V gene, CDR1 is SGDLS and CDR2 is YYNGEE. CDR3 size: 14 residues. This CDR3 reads CASSVGSGGTKLFF. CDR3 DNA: TGTGCCAGCAGCGTAGGTTCCGGAGGGACAAAACTGTTTTTT.

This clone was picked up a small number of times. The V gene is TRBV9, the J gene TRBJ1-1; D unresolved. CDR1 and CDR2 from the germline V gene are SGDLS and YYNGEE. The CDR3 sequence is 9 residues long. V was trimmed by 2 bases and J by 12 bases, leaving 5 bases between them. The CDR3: CASSVPPFF. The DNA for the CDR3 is TGTGCCAGCAGCGTCCCTCCTTTCTTT.

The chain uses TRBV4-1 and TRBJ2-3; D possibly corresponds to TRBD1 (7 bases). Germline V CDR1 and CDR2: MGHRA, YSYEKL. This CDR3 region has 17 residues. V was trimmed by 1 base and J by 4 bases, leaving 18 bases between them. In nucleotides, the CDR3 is TGCGCCAGCAGCCAAGGGATCGGAGGGGGCTATGCAGATACGCAGTATTTT. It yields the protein CASSQGIGGGYADTQYF.

This chain's CDR3 is CASSGTQTSGGAGAKNIQYF. The CDR3 DNA reads TGCGCCAGCAGTGGAACCCAGACTAGCGGGGGGGCCGGGGCCAAAAACATTCAGTACTTC. The J gene is TRBJ2-4, the V gene TRBV10-2, with 14 bases that match TRBD2. This CDR3 region has 20 residues. V was pared by 4 bases and J by 1 base, with 12 bases of the junction left unmatched. From germline, CDR1 is WSHSY and CDR2 SAAADI.